This T cell receptor (beta chain) was found in a study of graft-versus-host responses after intestinal transplantation. In the study overall: The transplants performed in recipients were multivisceral, liver-intestinal, or isolated intestinal. Tacrolimus plus steroids were given to all recipients for 2 to 4 years, preceded by anti-thymocyte globulin induction.

Clones were read by immunoSEQ multiplex PCR, and TCRdb kept only the in-frame ones, dropping some. The data show tens of thousands of clones, around 94% seen once. Study findings and constraints: Among recipient marrow samples, GvH clones were found; some appeared first in ileum or blood.

The germline V and J ends were trimmed by 0 bases and 6 bases, with 5 bases remaining between them. The CDR3 extends over 12 amino acids. The germline V gene has CDR1 LGHNA and CDR2 YNFKEQ. Points on this clone: Its target is not known.

This TCR was sampled from a human patient who received an intestinal transplant, so some T cells may come from the graft donor. Sequencing used PBMCs, obtained 156 days after intestinal transplant. The chain couples TRBV4-2 to TRBJ1-2; unclear D gene. The CDR3 DNA follows: TGTGCCAGCAGCCAAGAGGGCCATGGCTACACCTTC. It specifies CASSQEGHGYTF.